This record covers a single TCR beta chain. Its antigen is as yet unknown. Donors were nominally healthy when sampled, though unrecorded immune exposures were likely. This record comes from a study of cytomegalovirus exposure and HLA in healthy donors. Both 60 Vbeta primers and 13 Jbeta primers went into the PCR. Using immunoSEQ multiplex PCR, the repertoire was profiled, and TCRdb retains in-frame clones only, with some absent. In the table there are approximately 140,000 clones, approximately 91% of which are singletons. Study-wide points: Many donors carried some public TCRs, although rarity characterized most TCR sequences. There were several of the most significant clusters that appeared linked to common viral pathogens in a later analysis.

After removal of 5 bases from V and 8 bases from J, the junction contained 7 bases not matched to a gene. The CDR3 covers 13 residues. Looked up from germline, CDR1 is SEHNR and CDR2 is FQNEAQ (reference sequence). The clonotype was recovered from a woman between 35 and 50 years old in good health and CMV-seronegative. The specimen sequenced was PBMCs. The gene calls are TRBV7-9 and TRBJ1-2, with TRBD1 matching 8 bases. The CDR3 reads CASSLTGGIGYTF. The CDR3 DNA follows: TGTGCCAGCAGCCTAACAGGGGGAATAGGCTACACCTTC.